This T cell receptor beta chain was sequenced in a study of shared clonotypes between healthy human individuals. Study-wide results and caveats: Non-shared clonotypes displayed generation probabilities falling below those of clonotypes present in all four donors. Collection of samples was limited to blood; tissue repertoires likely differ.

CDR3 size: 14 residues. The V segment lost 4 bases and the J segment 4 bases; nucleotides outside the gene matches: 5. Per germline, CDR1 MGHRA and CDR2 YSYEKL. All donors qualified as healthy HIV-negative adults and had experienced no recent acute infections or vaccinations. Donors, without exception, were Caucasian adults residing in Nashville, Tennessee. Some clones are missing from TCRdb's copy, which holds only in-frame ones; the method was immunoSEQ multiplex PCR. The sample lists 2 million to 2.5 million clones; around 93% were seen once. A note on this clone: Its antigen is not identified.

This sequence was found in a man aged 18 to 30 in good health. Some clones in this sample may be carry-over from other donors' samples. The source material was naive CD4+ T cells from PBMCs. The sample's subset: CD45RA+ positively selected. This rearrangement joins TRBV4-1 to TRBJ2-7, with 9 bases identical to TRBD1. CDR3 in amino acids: CASSLRQGGYEQYF. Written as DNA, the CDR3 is TGCGCCAGCAGCCTCCGACAGGGGGGTTACGAGCAGTACTTC.